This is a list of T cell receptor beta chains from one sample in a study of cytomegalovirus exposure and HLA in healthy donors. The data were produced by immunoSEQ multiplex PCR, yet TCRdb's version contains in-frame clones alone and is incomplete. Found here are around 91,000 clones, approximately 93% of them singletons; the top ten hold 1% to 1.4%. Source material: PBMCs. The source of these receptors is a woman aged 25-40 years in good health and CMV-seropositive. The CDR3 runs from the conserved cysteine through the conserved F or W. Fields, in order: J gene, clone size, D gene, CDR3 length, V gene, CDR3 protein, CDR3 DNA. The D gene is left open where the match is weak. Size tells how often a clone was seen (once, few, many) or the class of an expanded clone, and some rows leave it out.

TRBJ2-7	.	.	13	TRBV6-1	CASSEASHYEQYF	TGTGCCAGCAGTGAAGCGTCACATTACGAGCAGTACTTC
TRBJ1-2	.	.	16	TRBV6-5	CASSSPRPTGVRRYTF	TGTGCCAGCAGTTCTCCTCGTCCGACAGGCGTGAGGCGCTACACCTTC
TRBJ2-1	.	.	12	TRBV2	CASSELPNEQFF	TGTGCCAGCAGTGAACTTCCCAATGAGCAGTTCTTC
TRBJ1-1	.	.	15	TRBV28	CASSSGGTGNTEAFF	TGTGCCAGCAGTTCGGGCGGGACGGGGAACACTGAAGCTTTCTTT
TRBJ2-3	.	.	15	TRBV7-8	CASSLAGVSTDTQYF	TGTGCCAGCAGCTTGGCCGGGGTCAGCACAGATACGCAGTATTTT
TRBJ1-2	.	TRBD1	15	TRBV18	CASSPPPAGGRGYTF	TGTGCCAGCTCACCACCTCCGGCAGGGGGCAGAGGCTACACCTTC
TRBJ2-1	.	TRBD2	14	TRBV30	CAWSREVFYNEQFF	TGTGCCTGGAGTCGGGAGGTATTCTACAATGAGCAGTTCTTC
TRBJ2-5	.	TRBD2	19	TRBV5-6	CASSLKGPLRREVGETQYF	TGTGCCAGCAGCTTAAAGGGGCCGCTGCGGCGGGAGGTCGGGGAGACCCAGTACTTC
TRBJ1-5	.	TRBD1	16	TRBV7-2	CASSNRDRGANQPQHF	TGTGCCAGCAGCAACCGGGACAGGGGAGCCAATCAGCCCCAGCATTTT
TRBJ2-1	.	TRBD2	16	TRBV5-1	CASSLGPGGFYNEQFF	TGCGCCAGCAGCTTGGGTCCGGGGGGTTTCTACAATGAGCAGTTCTTC
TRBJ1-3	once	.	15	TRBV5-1	CASSLAEGPGNTIYF	TGCGCCAGCAGCTTGGCGGAGGGGCCTGGAAACACCATATATTTT
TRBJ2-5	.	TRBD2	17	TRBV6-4	CASSARTSGRYQETQYF	TGTGCCAGCAGTGCCAGGACTAGCGGGAGGTACCAAGAGACCCAGTACTTC
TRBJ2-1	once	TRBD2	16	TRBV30	CAWRPGLAALWDEQFF	TGTGCCTGGAGGCCGGGACTAGCGGCCTTATGGGATGAGCAGTTCTTC
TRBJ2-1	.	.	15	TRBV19	CASSPGSSLNNEQFF	TGTGCCAGTAGTCCCGGTAGTAGCCTTAACAATGAGCAGTTCTTC
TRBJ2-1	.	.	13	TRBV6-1	CASSLNGDTGQFF	TGTGCCAGCAGTCTCAACGGGGACACGGGGCAGTTCTTC
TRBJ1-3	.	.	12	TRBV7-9	CASSTEGNTIYF	TGTGCCAGCAGTACGGAGGGAAACACCATATATTTT
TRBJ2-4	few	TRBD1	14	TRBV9	CASSVDNRGNIQYF	TGTGCCAGCAGCGTAGACAACAGGGGGAACATTCAGTACTTC
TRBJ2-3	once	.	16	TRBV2	CASSEVRNPLTDTQYF	TGTGCCAGCAGTGAAGTTAGAAACCCCCTCACAGATACGCAGTATTTT
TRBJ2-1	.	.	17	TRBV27	CASSLHLQSPPYNEQFF	TGTGCCAGCAGTTTACACCTTCAGTCTCCCCCTTACAATGAGCAGTTCTTC
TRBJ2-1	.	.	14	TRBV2	CASVKDSPYNEQFF	TGTGCCAGCGTCAAGGACAGTCCCTACAATGAGCAGTTCTTC
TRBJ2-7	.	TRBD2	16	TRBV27	CASSLSGTSNRYEQYF	TGTGCCAGCAGTTTATCAGGGACTAGTAACCGCTACGAGCAGTACTTC
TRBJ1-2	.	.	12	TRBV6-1	CASSLTIYGYTF	TGTGCCAGCAGTCTAACCATCTATGGCTACACCTTC
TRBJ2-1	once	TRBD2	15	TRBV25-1	CASSAGTSGRNEQFF	TGTGCCAGCAGTGCAGGGACTAGCGGGAGGAATGAGCAGTTCTTC
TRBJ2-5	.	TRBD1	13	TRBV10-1	CASSPTGTKTQYF	TGCGCCAGCAGTCCGACAGGGACAAAGACCCAGTACTTC
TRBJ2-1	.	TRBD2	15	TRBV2	CASSEQSGGRNEQFF	TGTGCCAGCAGTGAGCAGTCGGGGGGGCGCAATGAGCAGTTCTTC
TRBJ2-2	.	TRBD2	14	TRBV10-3	CAISTSVGAGELFF	TGTGCCATCAGTACTAGCGTGGGGGCCGGGGAGCTGTTTTTT
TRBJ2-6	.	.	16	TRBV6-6	CASSYQAFSGANVLTF	TGTGCCAGCAGTTATCAGGCGTTCTCTGGGGCCAACGTCCTGACTTTC
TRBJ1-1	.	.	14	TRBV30	CAWRSGTRNTEAFF	TGTGCCTGGAGGTCCGGGACACGGAACACTGAAGCTTTCTTT
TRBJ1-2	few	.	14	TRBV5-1	CASSLAQGSVGYTF	TGCGCCAGCAGCTTGGCACAGGGTTCGGTCGGCTACACCTTC
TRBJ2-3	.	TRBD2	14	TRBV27	CASSSHPLSGSLYF	TGTGCCAGCAGTTCCCATCCCCTAAGCGGGAGCTTGTATTTT
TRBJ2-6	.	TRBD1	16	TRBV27	CASSLDRGPGANVLTF	TGTGCCAGCAGTCTGGACAGGGGGCCTGGGGCCAACGTCCTGACTTTC
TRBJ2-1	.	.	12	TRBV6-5	CASSYRGGEQFF	TGTGCCAGCAGTTACCGGGGAGGTGAGCAGTTCTTC
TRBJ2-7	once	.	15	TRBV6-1	CASSEMRQEVGGLFF	TGTGCCAGCAGTGAAATGCGTCAGGAGGTGGGGGGTCTCTTCTTC
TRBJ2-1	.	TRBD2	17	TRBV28	CASSFEAGGGWGNEQFF	TGTGCCAGCAGTTTCGAAGCGGGAGGAGGATGGGGTAATGAGCAGTTCTTC
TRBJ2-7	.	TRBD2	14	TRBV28	CASSPRTSRHEQYF	TGTGCCAGCAGTCCAAGGACTAGCCGCCACGAGCAGTATTTC
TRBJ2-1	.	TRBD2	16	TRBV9	CASSVRSGVGDNEQFF	TGTGCCAGCAGCGTACGTAGCGGGGTAGGTGACAATGAGCAGTTCTTC
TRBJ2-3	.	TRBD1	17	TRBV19	CASSIVGPGGRTDTQYF	TGTGCCAGTAGTATAGTTGGGCCAGGGGGACGTACAGATACGCAGTATTTT
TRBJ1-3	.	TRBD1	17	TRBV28	CASSLSGTGGMGNTIYF	TGTGCCAGCAGTTTAAGTGGGACAGGGGGCATGGGAAACACCATATATTTT
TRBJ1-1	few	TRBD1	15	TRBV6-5	CASSYRQGGNTEAFF	TGTGCCAGCAGTTACCGACAGGGCGGGAACACTGAAGCTTTCTTT
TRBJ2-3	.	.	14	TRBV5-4	CASSLGGDTDTQYF	TGTGCCAGCAGCTTGGGTGGAGACACAGATACGCAGTATTTT
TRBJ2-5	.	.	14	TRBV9	CASSAALDQETQYF	TGTGCCAGCAGCGCAGCCCTAGACCAAGAGACCCAGTACTTC
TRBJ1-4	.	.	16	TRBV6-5	CASSSPRYSTNEKLFF	TGTGCCAGCAGTTCTCCCCGTTATTCAACTAATGAAAAACTGTTTTTT
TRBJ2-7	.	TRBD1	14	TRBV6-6	CASSSDRGVGEQYF	TGTGCCAGCAGTTCGGACAGGGGAGTAGGCGAGCAGTACTTC
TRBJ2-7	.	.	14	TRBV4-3	CASSQDRVSYEQYF	TGCGCCAGCAGCCAAGACAGGGTCTCCTACGAGCAGTACTTC
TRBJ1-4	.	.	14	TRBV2	CASMNRKTNEKLFF	TGTGCCAGCATGAACAGGAAAACTAATGAAAAACTGTTTTTT
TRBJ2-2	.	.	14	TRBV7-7	CASSLQVNTGELFF	TGTGCCAGCAGCCTACAGGTGAACACCGGGGAGCTGTTTTTT
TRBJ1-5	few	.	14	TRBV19	CASSMRAINQPQHF	TGTGCCAGTAGTATGCGGGCAATCAATCAGCCCCAGCATTTT
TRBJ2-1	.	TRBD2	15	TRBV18	CASSPETSGIGEQFF	TGTGCCAGCTCACCAGAGACTAGCGGGATAGGGGAGCAGTTCTTC
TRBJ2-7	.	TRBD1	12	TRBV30	CAWSGGQSQQYF	TGTGCCTGGAGTGGGGGACAGAGCCAGCAGTACTTC
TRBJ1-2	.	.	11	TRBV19	CASSIDQGYTF	TGTGCCAGTAGTATAGATCAAGGCTACACCTTC
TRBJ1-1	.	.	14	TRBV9	CASRAVAGATEAFF	TGTGCCAGCAGGGCAGTCGCGGGGGCCACTGAAGCTTTCTTT
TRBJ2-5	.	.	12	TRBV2	CASFGVRETQYF	TGTGCCAGCTTCGGGGTAAGAGAGACCCAGTACTTC
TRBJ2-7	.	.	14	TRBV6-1	CASSEVVQLSEQYF	TGTGCCAGCAGTGAAGTGGTCCAACTTAGCGAGCAGTACTTC
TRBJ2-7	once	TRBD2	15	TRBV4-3	CASSQQAGGPYEQYF	TGCGCCAGCAGCCAACAGGCGGGAGGTCCCTACGAGCAGTACTTC
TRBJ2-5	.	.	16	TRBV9	CASSVGPSGAQETQYF	TGTGCCAGCAGCGTAGGGCCAAGTGGGGCTCAAGAGACCCAGTACTTC
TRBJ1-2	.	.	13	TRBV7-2	CASSLLGGYGYTF	TGTGCCAGCAGCTTACTGGGGGGATATGGCTACACCTTC
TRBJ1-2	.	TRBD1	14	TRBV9	CASSASPGTVGYTF	TGTGCCAGCAGCGCCAGCCCCGGGACAGTTGGCTACACCTTC